This T cell receptor (beta chain) came from a study of T cell repertoires in cytomegalovirus infection. As for the study in general: CMV infection plus the matching HLA type was flagged by public TCR beta signatures. Study results and caveats: Carriers of CMV plus the relevant HLA were identified by cumulative public TCR beta family frequency.

The germline V and J ends were trimmed by 2 bases and 5 bases, with 7 bases remaining between them. The CDR3 has 13 amino acids. Germline CDR1 reads SGHVS; CDR2 reads FNYEAQ. TCRdb passed the reads through MiXCR, listing each CDR3 protein once. The sample records about 920,000 distinct CDR3 sequences, more than 25% being singletons. This clonotype showed up many times. Its antigen is unknown. The chain couples TRBV7-6 to TRBJ1-5; no reliable D call. This clonotype was obtained from a human donor in good health (CMV status not recorded). Some clones in this sample may be carry-over from other donors' samples. Sequencing was performed on cultured CD8+ T cells from PBMCs, taken from culture after CMV antigen stimulation. CDR3 nucleotide sequence: TGTGCCAGCAGCTTATTTTACGATCAGCCCCAGCATTTT. This translates into CASSLFYDQPQHF.